The 28 T cell receptor beta chains below were found in one sample sequenced in a study of T cell repertoires in cytomegalovirus infection. MiXCR, applied by TCRdb to the reads, yields one record per CDR3 protein. The sample lists about 530,000 distinct CDR3 sequences; approximately 26% were seen once. What was sequenced was PBMCs. The source of these receptors is a human donor in good health (CMV status not recorded). Some clones in this sample may be carry-over from other donors' samples.

Comment on this clonotype: An end of the junction does not agree with germline; a read error may underlie this. The chain recombines TRBV7-6 with TRBJ2-5; no clear D. CDR3 length equals 8 residues. Germline assignment: CDR1 SGHVS and CDR2 FNYEAQ. The CDR3 protein is CASSLSLF. The CDR3 DNA sequence: TGTGCTAGCAGCTTATCGCTCTTC.

The chain carries TRBV5-1 and TRBJ1-1, with unresolved D. This CDR3 is 11 amino acids long. Germline-derived CDR1 and CDR2 are SGHRS and YFSETQ. V was pared by 3 bases and J by 6 bases, with 6 bases between. The CDR3 here is CASSSGSEAFF. CDR3 nucleotide sequence: TGCGCCAGCAGCTCCGGCTCTGAAGCTTTCTTT.

This clonotype was picked up many times. In DNA, the CDR3 is TGTGCTAGTGGTTTGGTTAGGAGCGGGAGGCCAGCAAACGCGAACACCGGGGAGCTGTTTTTT. Its protein product is CASGLVRSGRPANANTGELFF. The V and J genes are TRBV12-5 and TRBJ2-2, with 9 bases aligning to TRBD2. The CDR3 has 21 amino acids. CDR1 and CDR2 (germline): LGHNT, FRNRAP. V lost 0 bases to trimming and J lost 0 bases; unmatched junction nucleotides: 14.

This chain uses TRBV24-1 with TRBJ1-5; D is undetermined. This CDR3 has 18 residues. Germline CDR1 reads KGHDR; CDR2 reads SFDVKD. Trimming left V 3 bases short and J 0 bases short, with 17 bases between. CDR3 in DNA: TGTGCCACCAGTGATCCCCGGGAGGGAGGTTATAGCAATCAGCCCCAGCATTTT. Its translation: CATSDPREGGYSNQPQHF.

This clonotype has more than one count but fewer than ten. The rearrangement uses TRBV28 and TRBJ1-1; D is ambiguous. V dropped 7 bases and J dropped 8 bases, with 20 bases sitting between them. Germline lookup yields CDR1 MDHEN and CDR2 SYDVKM. This CDR3 region has 14 residues. This CDR3 is CASTPPGSYFEAFF. CDR3 nucleotide sequence: TGTGCCAGCACCCCTCCGGGATCCTACTTCGAAGCTTTCTTT.

The chain employs TRBV14 and TRBJ1-2; D unresolved. Germline loops: CDR1 SGHDN, CDR2 FVKESK. The germline V and J ends were trimmed by 3 bases and 8 bases, with 19 bases remaining between them. CDR3 length: 15 amino acids. The DNA for the CDR3 is TGTGCCAGCAGCCACGACTCAAACGGAATGTGGGGCTACACCTTC. Encoded protein: CASSHDSNGMWGYTF.

This chain joins TRBV6-2 or TRBV6-3 and TRBJ1-1; D might be TRBD1 (5 bases). Trimming left V 5 bases short and J 5 bases short, with 12 bases between. This CDR3 has 13 residues. Germline V gene sequence: CDR1 MNHEY, CDR2 SVGEGT. CDR3 nucleotides: TGTGCCAGCAGTAAGGGAGGGGTTACTGAAGCTTTCTTT. Amino acid sequence: CASSKGGVTEAFF.

This clonotype appeared a few times. The rearrangement joins TRBV9 to TRBJ2-3; the D gene is possibly TRBD2 (5 bases). V gave up 0 bases and J gave up 6 bases, with 11 bases separating them. Germline lookup yields CDR1 SGDLS and CDR2 YYNGEE. There are 14 residues in the CDR3. The CDR3 loop reads CASSVAGTSDTQYF. The CDR3 DNA sequence: TGTGCCAGCAGCGTAGCAGGAACTAGTGATACGCAGTATTTT.

This clonotype was seen a few times. The chain couples TRBV6-2 or TRBV6-3 to TRBJ2-1, with 11 bases fitting TRBD2. In germline, CDR1 is MNHEY, CDR2 SVGEGT. The CDR3 consists of 16 residues. V shed 3 bases, J shed 3 bases, and the junction held 4 bases outside the gene matches. The CDR3 spells CASSYSGTSGYNEQFF. The CDR3 nucleotides are TGTGCCAGCAGTTATTCCGGGACTAGCGGCTACAATGAGCAGTTCTTC.

This clonotype has just one count. The J gene is TRBJ2-1, the V gene TRBV18; D assignment may be TRBD1 or TRBD2 (6 bases each). Germline-derived CDR1 and CDR2 are KGHSH and LQKENI. V lost 3 bases and J 9 bases, leaving 12 bases between the germline ends. The CDR3 consists of 13 residues. CDR3 loop: CASSPGAGSEQFF. CDR3 nucleotide sequence: TGTGCCAGCTCACCGGGGGCGGGATCTGAGCAGTTCTTC.

This clonotype was counted at least ten times. The V gene is TRBV7-2, the J gene TRBJ1-5, with D possibly being TRBD1 (6 bases). The CDR3 contains 15 residues. CDR1 is SGHTA and CDR2 is FQGNSA in the germline V gene. V was cut by 2 bases and J by 7 bases, with 15 bases left in between. CDR3 coding DNA: TGTGCCAGCAGCTTAAAGGCAGGGGCGCGGCAGCCCCAGCATTTT. It is translated as CASSLKAGARQPQHF.

This clonotype was observed a handful of times. The chain carries TRBV5-4 and TRBJ2-3; D remains ambiguous. V was pared by 6 bases and J by 4 bases, with 18 bases between. Looked up from germline, CDR1 is SGHNT and CDR2 is YYREEE (reference sequence). This CDR3 region has 15 residues. The CDR3 sequence: CASIPDGPSPDTQYF. CDR3 coding DNA: TGTGCCAGCATCCCGGACGGACCATCCCCAGATACGCAGTATTTT.

This clonotype was recorded many times. J is TRBJ2-1 and V is TRBV7-2; a weak D match, TRBD2 (6 bases). V gave up 5 bases and J gave up 3 bases, with 8 bases separating them. Germline lookup yields CDR1 SGHTA and CDR2 FQGNSA. CDR3 length equals 13 residues. CDR3 bases: TGTGCCAGCAGCCGTAGCGGCTACAATGAGCAGTTCTTC. It is translated as CASSRSGYNEQFF.

The chain links TRBV6-2 or TRBV6-3 to TRBJ2-4, with 13 positions matching TRBD2. V lost 3 bases and J lost 4; bases outside the gene matches: 9. This CDR3 is built from 18 residues. Germline CDR1 reads MNHEY; CDR2 reads SVGEGT. The chain's CDR3 is CASSYRTGTSGDKNIQYF. CDR3 coding DNA: TGTGCCAGCAGTTATCGGACCGGGACTAGCGGGGATAAAAACATTCAGTACTTC.

The chain uses TRBV19 and TRBJ2-1; 14 bases agree with TRBD2. V gave up 4 bases and J gave up 7 bases; unmatched junction bases: 6. Germline CDR1 is LNHDA and CDR2 is SQIVND (reference sequence). The CDR3 loop spans 16 amino acids. In DNA form, the CDR3 reads TGTGCCAGTAGTACCTTAGGGACTAGCGGGAGAAATGAGCAGTTCTTC. Protein sequence: CASSTLGTSGRNEQFF.

The chain employs TRBV19 and TRBJ1-5; no clear D. Germline loops: CDR1 LNHDA, CDR2 SQIVND (reference sequence). This CDR3 is built from 16 residues. V lost 5 bases to trimming and J lost 3 bases, with 17 bases between them. The CDR3 nucleotides read TGTGCCAGTAGTCCCCGGAGGATTAGCTCCAATCAGCCCCAGCATTTT. This sequence encodes CASSPRRISSNQPQHF.

The chain links TRBV9 to TRBJ2-1; 7 nucleotides agree with TRBD1. CDR3 length equals 16 residues. Germline V gene lookup returns CDR1 SGDLS and CDR2 YYNGEE. V was clipped by 2 bases and J by 3 bases; unmatched bases: 8. CDR3 nucleotide sequence: TGTGCCAGCAGCGTGTTCCGGGACAGCTACTACAATGAGCAGTTCTTC. Residues: CASSVFRDSYYNEQFF.

The chain carries TRBV7-2 and TRBJ1-1; maybe TRBD1 (5 bases). The CDR3 contains 15 residues. Deletions cut 5 bases from V and 1 base from J, with 14 bases between. Germline assignment: CDR1 SGHTA and CDR2 FQGNSA. CDR3 loop: CASSQRGSPNTEAFF. The DNA of the CDR3 is TGTGCCAGCAGCCAGCGGGGGTCCCCGAACACTGAAGCTTTCTTT. Full variable domain (remainder filled in from reference TRBV7-2 and TRBJ1-1): GAGVSQSPSNKVTEKGKDVELRCDPISGHTALYWYRQSLGQGLEFLIYFQGNSAPDKSGLPSDRFSAERTGGSVSTLTIQRTQQEDSAVYLCASSQRGSPNTEAFFGQGTRLTVV.

This clonotype was found many times. The J gene is TRBJ2-1, the V gene TRBV7-8; tentative D call: TRBD1 (5 bases). Trimming cost V 5 bases and J 1 base, with 9 bases left between them. Germline V lookup: CDR1 SGHVS, CDR2 FQNEAQ. The length of the CDR3 is 14 residues. In DNA form, the CDR3 reads TGTGCCAGCAGCGAAGGGGATTCCTACAATGAGCAGTTCTTC. Protein sequence: CASSEGDSYNEQFF.

In this sample, this clonotype turned up a few times. The rearrangement joins TRBV6-2 or TRBV6-3 to TRBJ1-5; D gene ambiguous. From germline, CDR1 is MNHEY and CDR2 SVGEGT. The CDR3 consists of 15 residues. The V and J ends lost 2 bases and 2 bases respectively, with 10 bases between them. CDR3 nucleotides: TGTGCCAGCAGTTACGAGGGTTGGGGCAATCAGCCCCAGCATTTT. This translates into CASSYEGWGNQPQHF.

The chain links TRBV28 to TRBJ2-1; D not certain. V was pared by 5 bases and J by 3 bases, with 14 bases between. Germline V lookup: CDR1 MDHEN, CDR2 SYDVKM. This CDR3 is 15 amino acids long. This chain's CDR3 is CASSPLMGIYNEQFF. CDR3 bases: TGTGCCAGCAGTCCGCTCATGGGTATCTACAATGAGCAGTTCTTC.

The chain links TRBV19 to TRBJ2-3; TRBD2 matches at 9 bases. The CDR3 length is 15 residues. V trimming: 7 bases; J trimming: 2 bases; junction bases outside the gene matches: 7. CDR1 is LNHDA, CDR2 SQIVND, per germline (reference sequence). As DNA, the CDR3 is TGTGCCAGTACCGGGGGGACTAGCACCACAGATACGCAGTATTTT. Protein sequence: CASTGGTSTTDTQYF. The full variable domain, rest sourced from reference TRBV19 and TRBJ2-3, is DGGITQSPKYLFRKEGQNVTLSCEQNLNHDAMYWYRQDPGQGLRLIYYSQIVNDFQKGDIAEGYSVSREKKESFPLTVTSAQKNPTAFYLCASTGGTSTTDTQYFGPGTRLTVL.

In its sample, this clonotype was seen many times. The chain couples TRBV7-2 to TRBJ1-5; tentative D call: TRBD1 (6 bases). CDR1 and CDR2 (germline): SGHTA, FQGNSA. The length of the CDR3 is 16 residues. The V end lost 1 base, the J end lost 1 base, and 11 bases lay between the germline ends. For the CDR3, the DNA is TGTGCCAGCAGCTTAGAACAGGGTCTCAGCAATCAGCCCCAGCATTTT. This encodes CASSLEQGLSNQPQHF.

This clonotype was counted between two and nine times. A junction boundary mismatches the germline segment, possibly from a read error. The chain carries TRBV7-9 and TRBJ2-1; D uncertain. The CDR3 contains 14 residues. From germline, CDR1 is SEHNR and CDR2 FQNEAQ (reference sequence). The CDR3 bases are TGTGCCAGCAGCGTGATCGCCGGGCCCTACACCACGAGCTTC. Its translation is CASSVIAGPYTTSF.

The chain joins TRBV7-9 to TRBJ2-2, with D possibly matching TRBD2 (5 bases). The CDR3 extends over 16 amino acids. Deletions cut 5 bases from V and 0 bases from J, with 13 bases between. CDR1 SEHNR and CDR2 FQNEAQ come from the germline V gene (reference sequence). CDR3 residues: CASSRNTGANTGELFF. CDR3 nucleotides: TGTGCCAGCAGCCGTAATACCGGGGCGAACACCGGGGAGCTGTTTTTT.

At least ten counts were recorded for this clonotype. The chain carries TRBV7-2 and TRBJ2-1; TRBD2 aligns across 15 bases. CDR3 length equals 15 residues. The V gene's germline CDR1 is SGHTA and CDR2 FQGNSA. After removal of 5 bases from V and 12 bases from J, the junction contained 8 bases not matched to a gene. This CDR3 reads CASSRPGLAGGGQFF. CDR3 DNA: TGTGCCAGCAGCAGACCGGGACTAGCGGGAGGAGGGCAGTTCTTC.

The chain combines TRBV28 with TRBJ1-2; D gene unclear. Germline values: CDR1 MDHEN, CDR2 SYDVKM. The CDR3 is 13 amino acids. With 4 bases removed from V and 8 bases from J, the gap between germline ends came to 14 bases. The CDR3 here is CASSYDRTLGYTF. In nucleotides, the CDR3 is TGTGCCAGCAGTTACGACCGAACGTTGGGCTACACCTTC.

The chain recombines TRBV11-2 with TRBJ2-5; 7 nucleotides line up with TRBD2. With V trimmed by 1 base and J by 4 bases, 6 bases remained unmatched. Germline CDR1 and CDR2: SGHAT and FQNNGV. The CDR3 length is 15 residues. CDR3 DNA: TGTGCCAGCAGCTTAGGGGTTTTAGCGGGAGAGACCCAGTACTTC. Amino acids: CASSLGVLAGETQYF.